The T cell receptor beta chain under discussion was sequenced for a study of blood T cell repertoires in COVID-19. Across the study: Collection of acute and convalescent COVID-19 samples took place in the United States, Italy and Spain. Sources were T cells, B-cell-depleted T cells, or PBMCs; the material itself was cDNA or gDNA.

Produced via immunoSEQ multiplex PCR; TCRdb's table is partial and in-frame only. The data contain approximately 170,000 clones, approximately 85% of them singletons. The CDR3 consists of 14 residues. From germline, CDR1 is SGHRS and CDR2 YFSETQ. The ends were cut back, 5 bases at V and 3 bases at J, with 14 bases in the middle. Sequenced input: peripheral blood. This clonotype originated in a man aged 55 to 70 who had recovered from COVID-19. The chain is built from TRBV5-1 and TRBJ1-2, with a weak D call TRBD1 (6 bases). CDR3 sequence: CASRSVQGDYGYTF. The DNA for the CDR3 is TGCGCCAGCAGGTCCGTACAGGGCGACTATGGCTACACCTTC.